A single sample gave rise to the 27 T cell receptor beta chains below, sequenced in a study of PD-L1 blockade in urothelial cancer. Sequenced by immunoSEQ multiplex PCR; TCRdb stores in-frame clones only, minus some. The table lists 55,000 to 70,000 clones, roughly four fifths of them singletons, with approximately 4.7% in the top ten. The sequencing here drew on PBMCs, taken around atezolizumab (anti-PD-L1) treatment. Receptors originate from a man in his 70s with urothelial cancer.

This clone was picked up a small number of times. The V and J genes are TRBV5-1 and TRBJ1-2, with TRBD1 as a possible D gene (5 bases). Trimming took off 1 base at V and 0 bases at J, with 10 bases between the two ends. CDR1 is SGHRS and CDR2 is YFSETQ in the germline V gene. This CDR3 contains 15 residues. DNA for the CDR3: TGCGCCAGCAGCTTGACAGGCTCCTCTAACTATGGCTACACCTTC. Amino acids: CASSLTGSSNYGYTF.

The chain is built from TRBV4-2 and TRBJ2-7; D unclear. This CDR3 is 15 amino acids long. Germline CDR1 is LGHNA and CDR2 is YNFKEQ. Between the trimmed V and J ends, which lost 0 bases and 6 bases, there was a span of 15 bases. The CDR3 sequence: CASSQDFSRSLEQYF. CDR3 nucleotides: TGTGCCAGCAGCCAAGATTTTAGTCGTTCCCTCGAGCAGTACTTC.

V is TRBV7-9 and J is TRBJ2-1; 7 bases match TRBD1. The CDR3 has 14 residues. Germline trimming cut 1 base from V and 12 bases from J; bases unmatched to any gene: 9. Germline assignment: CDR1 SEHNR and CDR2 FQNEAQ (reference sequence). Here the CDR3 reads CASSLGQGDRGQFF. CDR3 coding DNA: TGTGCCAGCAGCTTAGGGCAGGGGGATAGAGGGCAGTTCTTC.

The gene calls are TRBV11-1 and TRBJ1-1; 7 bases are a match to TRBD1. Unmatched junction bases numbered 11, after V lost 1 base and J lost 6 bases. Germline-derived CDR1 and CDR2 are SGHAT and FQDESV (reference sequence). This CDR3 comprises 16 residues. The CDR3 coding sequence is TGTGCCAGCAGCTTAGGAGTTCGACAGGGAAAGGCTGAAGCTTTCTTT. Translating it yields CASSLGVRQGKAEAFF.

The chain is built from TRBV28 and TRBJ1-4; no firm D call. Germline V CDR1 and CDR2: MDHEN, SYDVKM. The length of the CDR3 is 12 residues. With 4 bases removed from V and 8 bases from J, the gap between germline ends came to 8 bases. CDR3 DNA: TGTGCCAGCAGTTCCCCGGAGGAAAAACTGTTTTTT. It yields the protein CASSSPEEKLFF.

This sequence joins TRBV2 and TRBJ2-5; weak D call: TRBD1 (5 bases). The CDR3 runs to 13 residues. Germline CDR1 SNHLY, CDR2 FYNNEI. V lost 6 bases and J lost 4, with 12 bases in between. CDR3 in amino acids: CASRVTGRETQYF. The CDR3 nucleotides are TGTGCCAGCAGAGTCACAGGCCGAGAGACCCAGTACTTC.

The chain uses TRBV5-1 and TRBJ1-3; D is perhaps TRBD1 (5 bases). The CDR3 is 18 amino acids. The V end lost 4 bases, the J end lost 1 base, and 21 bases lay between the germline ends. Germline V gene data show CDR1 as SGHRS and CDR2 as YFSETQ. The CDR3 DNA follows: TGCGCCAGCAGCGCAGGGACTCAAAATTACGGGTCTGGAAACACCATATATTTT. Residues: CASSAGTQNYGSGNTIYF. Complete variable domain (other parts from reference TRBV5-1 and TRBJ1-3): KAGVTQTPRYLIKTRGQQVTLSCSPISGHRSVSWYQQTPGQGLQFLFEYFSETQRNKGNFPGRFSGRQFSNSRSEMNVSTLELGDSALYLCASSAGTQNYGSGNTIYFGEGSWLTVV.

This chain links TRBV4-2 with TRBJ1-1, with 12 bases lining up with TRBD1. Germline trimming cut 4 bases from V and 5 bases from J; bases unmatched to any gene: 8. Germline CDR1 and CDR2: LGHNA and YNFKEQ. The CDR3 loop spans 16 amino acids. This chain's CDR3 is CASSPAGQGAWTEAFF. Written as DNA, the CDR3 is TGTGCCAGCAGCCCCGCGGGACAGGGGGCTTGGACTGAAGCTTTCTTT.

This chain uses TRBV19 with TRBJ2-3; TRBD1 is a possible D gene (5 bases). Trimming stripped 3 bases from V and 4 bases from J, with 14 bases between. Germline-derived CDR1 and CDR2 are LNHDA and SQIVND (reference sequence). CDR3 length: 15 residues. CDR3 amino acids: CASSISFKGPDTQYF. DNA of the CDR3: TGTGCCAGTAGTATCTCATTTAAGGGGCCAGATACGCAGTATTTT.

The chain combines TRBV9 with TRBJ1-2, with D tentatively TRBD1 (5 bases). Germline CDR1 SGDLS, CDR2 YYNGEE. Trimming removed 0 bases from V and 4 bases from J, with 10 bases in between. The CDR3 has 14 residues. CDR3 loop: CASSVGQTGYGYTF. The CDR3 DNA reads as TGTGCCAGCAGCGTAGGACAGACTGGCTATGGCTACACCTTC.

J is TRBJ1-5 and V is TRBV19, with TRBD1 as a possible D gene (6 bases). The CDR3 loop spans 16 amino acids. Germline CDR1 reads LNHDA; CDR2 reads SQIVND (reference sequence). The ends were cut back, 9 bases at V and 6 bases at J, with 24 bases in the middle. The CDR3 DNA reads TGTGCCAGCAAATCGATCGGGGGCGCGGGAGGTCAGCCCCAGCATTTT. Amino acids: CASKSIGGAGGQPQHF.

The chain has TRBV10-3 and TRBJ2-1, with 7 bases aligning to TRBD1. The V gene's germline CDR1 is ENHRY and CDR2 SYGVKD. V lost 6 bases to trimming and J lost 0 bases; unmatched junction nucleotides: 2. The CDR3 has 14 amino acids. CDR3 sequence (DNA): TGTGCCATCAGGGGACAGAGCTCCTACAATGAGCAGTTCTTC. Its translation: CAIRGQSSYNEQFF.

The V and J genes are TRBV6-6 and TRBJ2-7; 7 nucleotides agree with TRBD1. Germline CDR1 and CDR2: MNHNY and SVGAGI (reference sequence). V trimming: 4 bases; J trimming: 4 bases; junction bases outside the gene matches: 7. This CDR3 contains 14 residues. The CDR3 protein is CASSSSGTEYEQYF. The DNA of the CDR3 is TGTGCCAGCAGTTCCTCCGGGACAGAATACGAGCAGTACTTC.

V usage is TRBV6-1 and J usage is TRBJ1-1; 9 nucleotides align to TRBD1. The V gene end was trimmed by 4 bases and the J gene end by 6 bases; junction bases not matched to a gene: 6. The germline gives CDR1 MNHNS, CDR2 SASEGT. The CDR3 is 14 amino acids. The CDR3 spells CASSARDRESEAFF. The CDR3 nucleotides are TGTGCCAGCAGTGCCCGGGACAGGGAATCTGAAGCTTTCTTT.

The J gene is TRBJ1-1, the V gene TRBV6-1, with 7 bases identical to TRBD1. The germline V gene encodes CDR1 MNHNS and CDR2 SASEGT. The V gene end was trimmed by 6 bases and the J gene end by 6 bases; junction bases not matched to a gene: 7. The CDR3 is 13 residues long. In nucleotides, the CDR3 is TGTGCCAGCAGGAGACAGGGTGCCCCTGAAGCTTTCTTT. It is translated as CASRRQGAPEAFF.

The chain combines TRBV7-9 with TRBJ1-5, with D unresolved. Germline V gives CDR1 SEHNR, CDR2 FQNEAQ (reference sequence). V was clipped by 4 bases and J by 4 bases, with 5 bases between them. The CDR3 contains 12 residues. CDR3 sequence (DNA): TGTGCCAGCAGCTCCAATAATCAGCCCCAGCATTTT. Its protein is CASSSNNQPQHF.

This chain connects TRBV6-1 to TRBJ1-4; D possibly corresponds to TRBD1 (5 bases). This CDR3 contains 13 residues. V was pared by 4 bases and J by 7 bases, with 10 bases between. Looked up from germline, CDR1 is MNHNS and CDR2 is SASEGT. The CDR3, as DNA: TGTGCCAGCAGTGCGGACAAAACTGAAAAACTGTTTTTT. Its protein is CASSADKTEKLFF.

This chain links TRBV2 with TRBJ1-2; D may be TRBD1 (6 bases). This CDR3 has 14 residues. The germline V and J ends were trimmed by 6 bases and 7 bases, with 18 bases remaining between them. The germline V gene has CDR1 SNHLY and CDR2 FYNNEI. The CDR3: CASSMGGRIGGYTF. Written as DNA, the CDR3 is TGTGCCAGCAGCATGGGGGGGCGAATCGGTGGCTACACCTTC.

The V and J genes are TRBV10-3 and TRBJ1-1; D gene unclear. With 8 bases removed from V and 5 bases from J, the gap between germline ends came to 12 bases. CDR3 length: 12 residues. Looked up from germline, CDR1 is ENHRY and CDR2 is SYGVKD. Written as DNA, the CDR3 is TGTGCCATCTCGAGGGAGGGAACTGAAGCTTTCTTT. Its translation: CAISREGTEAFF.

This chain joins TRBV28 and TRBJ1-5, with 8 bases matching TRBD1. This CDR3 region has 14 residues. Germline-derived CDR1 and CDR2 are MDHEN and SYDVKM. V gave up 6 bases and J gave up 4 bases; unmatched junction bases: 5. CDR3 coding DNA: TGTGCCAGCAGCACAGGGGGACCGAATCAGCCCCAGCATTTT. Its translation: CASSTGGPNQPQHF.

This clone was counted a few times. The chain's CDR3 is CASSFTGNTEAFF. CDR3 DNA sequence: TGCGCCAGCAGCTTCACAGGGAACACTGAAGCTTTCTTT. J is TRBJ1-1 and V is TRBV5-1; the D gene is possibly TRBD1 (5 bases). V lost 2 bases and J lost 1, with 6 bases in between. This CDR3 contains 13 residues. Germline assignment: CDR1 SGHRS and CDR2 YFSETQ. Filled out from reference TRBV5-1 and TRBJ1-1, the complete variable domain reads KAGVTQTPRYLIKTRGQQVTLSCSPISGHRSVSWYQQTPGQGLQFLFEYFSETQRNKGNFPGRFSGRQFSNSRSEMNVSTLELGDSALYLCASSFTGNTEAFFGQGTRLTVV.

This rearrangement joins TRBV15 to TRBJ2-3; D perhaps matches TRBD1 (6 bases). Per the germline V gene, CDR1 is LNHNV and CDR2 is YYDKDF (reference sequence). V lost 0 bases and J lost 6, with 10 bases in between. The CDR3 is 14 amino acids. CDR3 amino acids: CATSRDVRGDTQYF. CDR3 DNA: TGTGCCACCAGCAGAGATGTAAGGGGGGATACGCAGTATTTT.

The gene calls are TRBV7-3 and TRBJ2-5, with 8 positions matching TRBD1. The V gene's germline CDR1 is SGHTA and CDR2 FQGTGA. There are 13 residues in the CDR3. J was trimmed by 2 bases and V by 5 bases; bases with no gene match: 1. The DNA of the CDR3 is TGTGCCAGCAGCCGGGACAGGCAAGAGACCCAGTACTTC. Its protein is CASSRDRQETQYF.

J is TRBJ1-5 and V is TRBV2; no clear D gene. This CDR3 is 16 amino acids long. Between the trimmed V and J ends, which lost 1 base and 0 bases, there was a span of 10 bases. Germline V gene lookup returns CDR1 SNHLY and CDR2 FYNNEI. The CDR3 bases are TGTGCCAGCAGTGAAGGGCAGGCTTATAGCAATCAGCCCCAGCATTTT. Its translation is CASSEGQAYSNQPQHF.

This rearrangement joins TRBV15 to TRBJ2-7, with TRBD2 matching over 7 bases. CDR1 and CDR2 (germline): LNHNV, YYDKDF (reference sequence). CDR3 length: 14 amino acids. The trim removed 3 bases at V and 5 bases at J, leaving 7 bases unmatched. CDR3 residues: CATSSGRGVHEQYF. The CDR3, as DNA: TGTGCCACCAGCAGTGGGAGGGGTGTACACGAGCAGTACTTC. Complete variable domain (other parts from reference TRBV15 and TRBJ2-7): DAMVIQNPRYQVTQFGKPVTLSCSQTLNHNVMYWYQQKSSQAPKLLFHYYDKDFNNEADTPDNFQSRRPNTSFCFLDIRSPGLGDTAMYLCATSSGRGVHEQYFGPGTRLTVT.

This chain connects TRBV6-5 to TRBJ2-1; 10 nucleotides agree with TRBD1. The CDR3 has 15 residues. The germline V gene encodes CDR1 MNHEY and CDR2 SVGAGI. V lost 6 bases to trimming and J lost 6 bases; unmatched junction nucleotides: 8. The CDR3 nucleotides read TGTGCCAGCAGCCCGGGACAGGGGAGAGGCAATGAGCAGTTCTTC. Residues: CASSPGQGRGNEQFF.

This chain joins TRBV4-2 and TRBJ2-1, with TRBD1 as a possible D gene (6 bases). Per germline, CDR1 LGHNA and CDR2 YNFKEQ. V gave up 5 bases and J gave up 2 bases, with 13 bases separating them. The length of the CDR3 is 15 residues. CDR3 bases: TGTGCCAGCAGCGGGGGCCATCTAACCTACAATGAGCAGTTCTTC. It is translated as CASSGGHLTYNEQFF.